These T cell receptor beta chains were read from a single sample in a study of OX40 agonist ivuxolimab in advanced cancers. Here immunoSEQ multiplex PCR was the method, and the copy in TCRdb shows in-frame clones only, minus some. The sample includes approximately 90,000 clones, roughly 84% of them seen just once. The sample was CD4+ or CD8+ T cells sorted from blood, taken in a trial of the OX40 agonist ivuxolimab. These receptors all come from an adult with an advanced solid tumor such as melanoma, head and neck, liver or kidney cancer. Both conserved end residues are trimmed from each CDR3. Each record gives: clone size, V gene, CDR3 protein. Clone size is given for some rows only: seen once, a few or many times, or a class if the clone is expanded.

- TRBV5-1 ASSLRVGLNEQF
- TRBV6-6 ASSYAGSNQPQH
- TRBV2 ASSDIAGAGETQY
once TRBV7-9 ASSLVLGVSYEQY
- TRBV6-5 ASSSPGEGSYGYT
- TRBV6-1 ASTGSQETQY
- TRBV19 ASSTDRRNGYT
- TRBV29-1 SVGGVSRGSANYGYT
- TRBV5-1 ASSLGGVPNQPQH
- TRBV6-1 ASPPPGINEKLF
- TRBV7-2 ASSSYRPADTQY
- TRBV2 ASSEILAGGQNNEQF
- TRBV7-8 ASSLHLIRGVRGGQETQY
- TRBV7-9 ASSLGREVDRQVYGYT
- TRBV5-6 ASSLRSPSNQPQH
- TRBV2 ASSEQGAGTGELF
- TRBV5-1 ASSVRPGQGAEKLF
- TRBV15 ATSRESERGVPF
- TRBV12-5 ASRQGNTEAF
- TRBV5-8 ASSLKTGSGSGNTIY
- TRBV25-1 ASSRGGQGSGNTIY
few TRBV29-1 SVATRDAF
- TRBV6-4 ASSVEGQWSYGYT
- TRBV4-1 ASSQSPGLGPTDTQY